This TCR beta chain derives from a study of control samples from healthy donors and cancer patients. Clones were read by immunoSEQ multiplex PCR, and TCRdb kept only the in-frame ones, dropping some. The sample consists of 170,000 or so clones, about nine tenths of them appearing once. This clone was observed a single time. This sequence originates from a woman between 40 and 55 years old in good health. Sequenced material: blood.

CDR3 sequence (DNA): TGTGCCACCAGCAGAGCGGAATATGGCTACACCTTC. Encoded protein: CATSRAEYGYTF. This sequence joins TRBV15 and TRBJ1-2; D not resolved. Germline V gene data show CDR1 as LNHNV and CDR2 as YYDKDF (reference sequence). Trimming removed 1 base at V and 5 bases at J, with 5 bases between. The CDR3 loop spans 12 amino acids.